This T cell receptor beta chain was found in a study of T cell changes during pregnancy in multiple sclerosis (dated by TCRdb to about 2019). At the level of the whole study: The study looked at changes in the T cell repertoire across pregnancy in women with multiple sclerosis.

Library creation used the immunoSEQ multiplex PCR assay. The table was pulled from immuneACCESS by TCRdb, which kept in-frame rearrangements only. Such tables lose some clones; where checked, under half of the loss comes from unresolved V genes, and the rest has no known cause. This sample lists tens of thousands of clones; about 90% were detected once. In total, the top ten clones hold 1.4% to 1.5% of the sample. Remarks on this clone: The antigen it binds to is not known. It has no much larger one-base neighbor in the sample; base qualities were not kept.

Compared with germline, V lacks 2 bases and J lacks 5 bases; bases without a gene match: 7. The CDR3 measures 17 amino acids from cysteine to phenylalanine. Just CDR3 DNA is preserved here, 51 bases in frame from base 1. CDR1 and CDR2 are drawn from the germline V gene (reference sequence): SGHNT, YYREEE. Specimen: peripheral blood, collected after pregnancy. The chain is made from TRBV5-4 and TRBJ2-2, and 12 junctional nucleotides match TRBD2. This clonotype was obtained from a female donor with multiple sclerosis, enrolled in a pregnancy study. The DNA sequence reads TGTGCCAGCAGCTTTCGCTTGGGGACTAGCGGGACCGGGGAGCTGTTTTTT. Its protein product is CASSFRLGTSGTGELFF. The reference TRBV5-4 and TRBJ2-2 proteins fill in what lies around the CDR3, so the full variable domain reads ETGVTQSPTHLIKTRGQQVTLRCSSQSGHNTVSWYQQALGQGPQFIFQYYREEENGRGNFPPRFSGLQFPNYSSELNVNALELDDSALYLCASSFRLGTSGTGELFFGEGSRLTVL.